The 20 T cell receptor beta chains presented below share a single source sample, sequenced in a study of CXCR3-negative and CXCR3-positive naive CD8 T cells. Study-wide points: Against CXCR3-negative naive cells, CXCR3-positive naive cells showed more hydrophobic TRB CDR3s.

Through 5' RACE with UMI labels, the TRB cDNA libraries were prepared. From the 5' RACE reads, TCRdb lists one entry per CDR3 protein and no DNA. Here the sample table reports about 150,000 distinct CDR3 sequences. These receptors are not linked to any known antigen. Sequenced material: naive CXCR3+ CD8+ T cells from blood. Stated subset: CD45RO-CCR7+CD27+CD95- naive CD8+ T cells expressing CXCR3 (TNR3+). The receptors stem from a human donor in good health. Some clones in this sample may be carry-over from other donors' samples.

The genes are TRBV29-1 and TRBJ2-1; TCRdb reports TRBD2, a call that lacks DNA to check it against. The germline CDR1 and CDR2 sequences are SQVTM and ANQGSEA. CDR3 length equals 13 residues. The CDR3 spells CSVEWLAHNEQFF.

The rearrangement links TRBV29-1 to TRBJ1-2. This CDR3 is built from 12 residues. From germline, CDR1 is SQVTM and CDR2 ANQGSEA. The CDR3 sequence is CSVEDRHWGYTF. The entire variable domain, with the rest obtained from reference TRBV29-1 and TRBJ1-2, is as follows: SAVISQKPSRDICQRGTSLTIQCQVDSQVTMMFWYRQQPGQSLTLIATANQGSEATYESGFVIDKFPISRPNLTFSTLTVSNMSPEDSSIYLCSVEDRHWGYTFGSGTRLTVV.

The chain is built from TRBV2 and TRBJ2-5; TCRdb names TRBD1, which stays unverified in the absence of DNA. Per germline, CDR1 SNHLY and CDR2 FYNNEI. The CDR3 covers 15 residues. This chain's CDR3 is CASSDPRKGRETQYF.

This chain's CDR3 is CASSPGTDRTDTQYF. The chain recombines TRBV12-3 or TRBV12-4 with TRBJ2-3; TCRdb gives TRBD1 as the D gene, but with no DNA this cannot be confirmed. The CDR3 covers 15 residues.

The chain joins TRBV9 to TRBJ2-1; no DNA is available, so the TRBD2 call from TCRdb remains unchecked. Germline assignment: CDR1 SGDLS and CDR2 YYNGEE. The CDR3 has 15 amino acids. CDR3 amino acids: CASSAIAGTYNEQFF. Full variable domain (outside the CDR3, taken from reference TRBV9 and TRBJ2-1): DSGVTQTPKHLITATGQRVTLRCSPRSGDLSVYWYQQSLDQGLQFLIQYYNGEERAKGNILERFSAQQFPDLHSELNLSSLELGDSALYFCASSAIAGTYNEQFFGPGTRLTVL.

J is TRBJ2-1 and V is TRBV5-1; TCRdb's assignment of TRBD2 cannot be checked, as there is no DNA. The CDR3 is made up of 13 amino acids. CDR1 SGHRS and CDR2 YFSETQ come from the germline V gene. The CDR3 sequence is CASSALVEDEQFF.

This sequence joins TRBV12-3 or TRBV12-4 and TRBJ1-2; TCRdb gives TRBD1 as the D gene, but with no DNA this cannot be confirmed. This CDR3 is 13 amino acids long. This CDR3 is CASTSTGNYGYTF.

The CDR3 sequence is CASSSSEPSMNTEAFF. This sequence joins TRBV14 and TRBJ1-1. CDR1 SGHDN and CDR2 FVKESK come from the germline V gene. This CDR3 region has 16 residues.

This chain links TRBV4-2 with TRBJ2-7. The CDR3 spans 17 residues. Germline V CDR1 and CDR2: LGHNA, YNFKEQ. The CDR3 sequence: CASSQDVTAGATYEQYF.

V and J are TRBV2 and TRBJ2-4; TCRdb gives TRBD2 as the D gene, but with no DNA this cannot be confirmed. Germline assignment: CDR1 SNHLY and CDR2 FYNNEI. The CDR3 has 17 amino acids. The CDR3 sequence is CASRDSDANWAKNIQYF.

This chain joins TRBV12-3 or TRBV12-4 and TRBJ2-7; TCRdb outputs TRBD1, but without DNA this stays unchecked. The CDR3 length is 12 residues. The CDR3 spells CASSPSGVEQYF.

The CDR3 sequence: CASSLDTGRGYEQYF. The chain couples TRBV5-1 to TRBJ2-7; the D call from TCRdb, TRBD2, cannot be confirmed without DNA. This CDR3 contains 15 residues. The germline CDR1 and CDR2 sequences are SGHRS and YFSETQ.

The rearrangement uses TRBV7-9 and TRBJ2-5; TCRdb selects TRBD1, and the lack of DNA leaves this call unchecked. The CDR3 contains 14 residues. From germline, CDR1 is SEHNR and CDR2 FQNEAQ (reference sequence). CDR3 sequence reads: CASSSPGFQETQYF. The whole variable domain, filled in from reference TRBV7-9 and TRBJ2-5, reads DTGVSQNPRHKITKRGQNVTFRCDPISEHNRLYWYRQTLGQGPEFLTYFQNEAQLEKSRLLSDRFSAERPKGSFSTLEIQRTEQGDSAMYLCASSSPGFQETQYFGPGTRLLVL.

V gene TRBV6-6 combines with J gene TRBJ2-1. Germline values: CDR1 MNHNY, CDR2 SVGAGI (reference sequence). CDR3 length equals 17 residues. The CDR3 protein is CASSYSVQTVVENEQFF.

The chain is built from TRBV10-2 and TRBJ1-3; the TCRdb D gene call, TRBD1, has no DNA to confirm it. This CDR3 comprises 14 residues. In germline, CDR1 is WSHSY, CDR2 SAAADI. The CDR3 sequence is CASSWDRSGNTIYF.

This rearrangement joins TRBV24-1 to TRBJ2-3. CDR3 size: 14 residues. Germline loops: CDR1 KGHDR, CDR2 SFDVKD. CDR3 residues: CATSIGSGYETQYF.

The chain is built from TRBV29-1 and TRBJ2-5; TCRdb picks TRBD2, but there is no DNA to check that call. CDR3 length: 18 residues. CDR1 and CDR2 from the germline V gene are SQVTM and ANQGSEA. The chain's CDR3 is CSVEDPGLEVYYKETQYF.

The chain has TRBV28 and TRBJ2-3; the TCRdb call, TRBD2, lacks DNA for checking. Germline CDR1 MDHEN, CDR2 SYDVKM. CDR3 length: 14 amino acids. The CDR3 sequence: CASRGLEVTDTQYF.

This chain links TRBV9 with TRBJ2-1; TCRdb calls TRBD2, which cannot be checked without DNA. The CDR3 has 18 residues. Germline CDR1 SGDLS, CDR2 YYNGEE. Here the CDR3 reads CASSVNRELAGGFNEQFF.

The V gene is TRBV7-9, the J gene TRBJ2-4. Germline V CDR1 and CDR2: SEHNR, FQNEAQ (reference sequence). This CDR3 comprises 14 residues. CDR3 in amino acids: CASTSTEVKNIQYF.